These 25 T cell receptor beta chains originate from one sample sequenced in a study of CD8 T cells in ankylosing spondylitis (dated by TCRdb to 2015 to 2018). Points the paper makes about the study in general: Blood from ankylosing spondylitis patients appeared to be characterized by a TCR beta motif made up of 8 or 9 highly homologous amino acid variants.

These receptors' antigens are unknown. The library was prepared using 5' RACE. The instrument given in TCRdb is Illumina HiSeq 2500. TCRdb reanalyzed the raw reads on its own, using fastp at Q25 for trimming and MiXCR for clone calling, and kept in-frame beta chains. Each record represents a unique CDR3 protein, reported with the most common genes and DNA among its rows. This sample is represented by some 800,000 distinct CDR3 sequences; approximately 12% of them were singletons. The ten largest clones take up approximately 0.5% of the sample. The sample comprised blood, either unsorted or a sorted T cell fraction (not recorded which). Receptor source: a male donor with ankylosing spondylitis.

CDR3 region: CSALRGGMNEQFF. The DNA of the CDR3 is TGCAGTGCTTTACGGGGGGGCATGAATGAGCAGTTCTTC. The chain is built from TRBV20-1 and TRBJ2-1; TRBD2 matches at 8 bases. V lost 5 bases to trimming and J lost 7 bases; unmatched junction nucleotides: 7. From germline, CDR1 is DFQATT and CDR2 SNEGSKA (reference sequence). This CDR3 comprises 13 residues.

The rearrangement links TRBV20-1 to TRBJ1-5; the D is unclear. The CDR3 is made up of 16 amino acids. Germline V lookup: CDR1 DFQATT, CDR2 SNEGSKA (reference sequence). The ends were cut back, 4 bases at V and 8 bases at J, with 24 bases in the middle. Here the CDR3 reads CSATQSYALGFEPQHF. The CDR3 nucleotides are TGCAGTGCTACACAATCCTATGCCCTCGGGTTTGAGCCCCAGCATTTT.

The gene calls are TRBV27 and TRBJ1-4, with D maybe TRBD1 (6 bases). Looked up from germline, CDR1 is MNHEY and CDR2 is SMNVEV (reference sequence). V dropped 6 bases and J dropped 8 bases, with 16 bases sitting between them. The CDR3 covers 14 residues. The CDR3 DNA sequence: TGTGCCAGCAGCCCCGGGACACCTAGGGAAAAACTGTTTTTT. Protein product: CASSPGTPREKLFF.

This clonotype was counted many times. This chain joins TRBV7-2 and TRBJ1-5; D is ambiguous. The CDR3 covers 13 residues. Per germline, CDR1 SGHTA and CDR2 FQGNSA. Between the trimmed V and J ends, which lost 1 base and 7 bases, there was a span of 8 bases. CDR3 in amino acids: CASSLVQRQPQHF. In DNA, the CDR3 is TGTGCCAGCAGCTTAGTGCAGCGACAGCCCCAGCATTTT.

The rearrangement links TRBV15 to TRBJ1-2; D is unclear. The ends were cut back, 9 bases at V and 5 bases at J, with 19 bases in the middle. The CDR3 has 14 residues. Germline CDR1 reads LNHNV; CDR2 reads YYDKDF (reference sequence). CDR3 coding DNA: TGTGCCACGAGATGGGGAGGCTCTCCTTATGGCTACACCTTC. Protein: CATRWGGSPYGYTF.

The rearrangement joins TRBV20-1 to TRBJ1-1; D gene unclear. CDR1 is DFQATT, CDR2 SNEGSKA, per germline (reference sequence). This CDR3 comprises 14 residues. V was cut by 5 bases and J by 0 bases, with 13 bases left in between. CDR3 sequence reads: CSAVRGGMNTEAFF. CDR3 DNA: TGCAGTGCTGTGCGGGGTGGGATGAACACTGAAGCTTTCTTT.

The J gene is TRBJ2-7, the V gene TRBV28; 11 bases are a match to TRBD2. CDR3 length: 15 amino acids. In germline, CDR1 is MDHEN, CDR2 SYDVKM. The ends lost 6 bases at V and 4 bases at J; junction bases unmatched: 8. In DNA form, the CDR3 reads TGTGCCAGCAGCGTGGTAGCGGGAGGGCTTTACGAGCAGTACTTC. It is translated as CASSVVAGGLYEQYF. The full variable domain, rest sourced from reference TRBV28 and TRBJ2-7, is DVKVTQSSRYLVKRTGEKVFLECVQDMDHENMFWYRQDPGLGLRLIYFSYDVKMKEKGDIPEGYSVSREKKERFSLILESASTNQTSMYLCASSVVAGGLYEQYFGPGTRLTVT.

V gene TRBV20-1 combines with J gene TRBJ2-7, with 10 bases aligning to TRBD1. Germline CDR1 DFQATT, CDR2 SNEGSKA (reference sequence). Trimming removed 5 bases from V and 7 bases from J; junction bases left unmatched: 5. There are 12 residues in the CDR3. Here the CDR3 DNA reads TGCAGTGCTCTAGGACAGGGGGAGGAGCAGTACTTC. This encodes CSALGQGEEQYF.

Many counts were recorded for this clonotype. The chain joins TRBV4-1 to TRBJ2-7; 10 bases match TRBD2. The ends lost 3 bases at V and 3 bases at J; junction bases unmatched: 5. The CDR3 has 15 residues. Germline V gene lookup returns CDR1 MGHRA and CDR2 YSYEKL. CDR3 residues: CASSQSGTSDYEQYF. CDR3 sequence (DNA): TGCGCCAGCAGCCAGTCCGGGACTAGCGACTACGAGCAGTACTTC.

The chain combines TRBV5-6 with TRBJ2-7; tentative D call: TRBD1 (6 bases). The CDR3 contains 13 residues. Germline-derived CDR1 and CDR2 are SGHDT and YYEEEE. The V end was cut by 1 base, the J end by 7 bases, with 12 bases between. The CDR3 is CASSLYRALEQYF. CDR3 sequence (DNA): TGTGCCAGCAGCTTGTACAGGGCATTGGAGCAGTACTTC.

This sequence joins TRBV20-1 and TRBJ1-6; D gene uncertain. V lost 0 bases and J lost 4, with 10 bases in between. Germline V gives CDR1 DFQATT, CDR2 SNEGSKA (reference sequence). The CDR3 spans 15 residues. CDR3 DNA sequence: TGCAGTGCTAGAGAGGCAGTGGCATATAATTCACCCCTCCACTTT. As protein: CSAREAVAYNSPLHF.

This clonotype was recorded a few times. The genes are TRBV20-1 and TRBJ2-1; either TRBD1 or TRBD2 may fit D (5 bases each). In germline, CDR1 is DFQATT, CDR2 SNEGSKA (reference sequence). Trimming pared 6 bases from V and 8 bases from J, leaving 23 bases between. CDR3 length: 15 residues. The CDR3 is CSAPDTGTPHDEQFF. The CDR3 coding sequence is TGCAGTGCCCCGGATACCGGGACCCCTCATGATGAGCAGTTCTTC.

The CDR3 loop reads CASSNRDLHEQFF. Written as DNA, the CDR3 is TGTGCCAGCAGCAACCGGGACTTACATGAGCAGTTCTTC. The V call is TRBV5-5, the J call TRBJ2-1, with D tentatively TRBD2 (6 bases). Germline assignment: CDR1 SGHKS and CDR2 YYEKEE (reference sequence). There are 13 residues in the CDR3. Trimming removed 4 bases from V and 8 bases from J, with 13 bases in between. The full variable domain, in which reference TRBV5-5 and TRBJ2-1 provide the parts outside the CDR3, is DAGVTQSPTHLIKTRGQQVTLRCSPISGHKSVSWYQQVLGQGPQFIFQYYEKEERGRGNFPDRFSARQFPNYSSELNVNALLLGDSALYLCASSNRDLHEQFFGPGTRLTVL.

This clonotype has a handful of counts. The chain carries TRBV11-2 and TRBJ2-7; D uncertain. Deletions cut 0 bases from V and 7 bases from J, with 10 bases between. The CDR3 covers 13 residues. Germline-derived CDR1 and CDR2 are SGHAT and FQNNGV. The CDR3 region is CASSLDRQREQYF. The CDR3 DNA follows: TGTGCCAGCAGCTTAGATCGCCAACGGGAGCAGTACTTC.

This clonotype was recorded many times. The V gene is TRBV29-1, the J gene TRBJ2-3; D not certain. Germline V CDR1 and CDR2: SQVTM, ANQGSEA. The CDR3 has 13 residues. The germline V and J ends were trimmed by 5 bases and 3 bases, with 12 bases remaining between them. This CDR3 reads CSVLRVLTDTQYF. In DNA form, the CDR3 reads TGCAGCGTTCTCCGGGTACTAACAGATACGCAGTATTTT.

This clonotype was observed a handful of times. V and J are TRBV20-1 and TRBJ2-5; TRBD1 or TRBD2 may be the D gene (5 bases each). CDR3 length: 14 amino acids. The V gene's germline CDR1 is DFQATT and CDR2 SNEGSKA (reference sequence). The V gene lost 0 bases and the J gene lost 3 bases, with 11 bases spanning the gap. For the CDR3, the DNA is TGCAGTGCTAGAGATCCGAGGGGAAAAGAGACCCAGTACTTC. This translates into CSARDPRGKETQYF.

This clonotype has at least ten counts. The chain is built from TRBV29-1 and TRBJ1-2, with D possibly being TRBD1 (6 bases). V shed 8 bases and J shed 5 bases, with 21 bases lying between them. Germline CDR1 is SQVTM and CDR2 is ANQGSEA. There are 14 residues in the CDR3. CDR3 DNA: TGCAGCTTCCGAGGGGGAGGACCTGGATATGGCTACACCTTC. It codes for CSFRGGGPGYGYTF.

This chain uses TRBV7-8 with TRBJ2-7; 12 positions match TRBD1. This CDR3 region has 16 residues. With 4 bases clipped from V and 4 bases from J, the junction kept 8 bases outside the gene matches. Germline V lookup: CDR1 SGHVS, CDR2 FQNEAQ. CDR3 sequence (DNA): TGTGCCAGCAGCTCCGGGACAGGGGGCGCGCGGTACGAGCAGTACTTC. Amino acids: CASSSGTGGARYEQYF.

The CDR3 loop reads CASSQLRTAEAFF. CDR3 bases: TGTGCCAGCAGCCAACTACGGACAGCTGAAGCTTTCTTT. The chain carries TRBV4-2 and TRBJ1-1; possible D gene TRBD1, 6 bases. CDR1 is LGHNA, CDR2 YNFKEQ, per germline. V shed 2 bases and J shed 6 bases, with 10 bases lying between them. The CDR3 runs to 13 residues.

This clonotype was observed a few times. The chain recombines TRBV20-1 with TRBJ1-6; a possible D gene is TRBD1 (6 bases). The CDR3 length is 16 residues. The V and J ends lost 4 bases and 6 bases respectively, with 19 bases between them. CDR1 DFQATT and CDR2 SNEGSKA come from the germline V gene (reference sequence). This CDR3 reads CSATAVQGHPNSPLHF. For the CDR3, the DNA is TGCAGTGCTACGGCCGTCCAGGGACACCCTAATTCACCCCTCCACTTT.

V is TRBV5-1 and J is TRBJ1-1; D is undetermined. There are 15 residues in the CDR3. Trimming took 0 bases from V and 0 from J, leaving 9 bases between them. The germline V gene has CDR1 SGHRS and CDR2 YFSETQ. The CDR3 DNA reads TGCGCCAGCAGCTTGGAGTCCTACATGAACACTGAAGCTTTCTTT. Protein product: CASSLESYMNTEAFF.

This clonotype was counted a few times. The chain joins TRBV20-1 to TRBJ1-3; D unclear. The CDR3 has 13 amino acids. Germline values: CDR1 DFQATT, CDR2 SNEGSKA (reference sequence). Trimming took off 0 bases at V and 6 bases at J, with 9 bases between the two ends. Here the CDR3 reads CSARDPTENTIYF. The DNA for the CDR3 is TGCAGTGCTAGAGATCCTACCGAAAACACCATATATTTT.

The chain combines TRBV4-2 with TRBJ2-1; D remains unclear. CDR3 length: 14 amino acids. Germline V gives CDR1 LGHNA, CDR2 YNFKEQ. V was cut by 5 bases and J by 8 bases, with 16 bases left in between. The DNA of the CDR3 is TGTGCCAGCAGCGTCCGGACCCCGCCAGATGAGCAGTTCTTC. Residues: CASSVRTPPDEQFF.

This clonotype was detected only a few times. The chain recombines TRBV21-1 with TRBJ2-6; the D call TRBD1 from the table was never checked on the DNA. TRBV21-1 is given as a pseudogene. The CDR3 has 19 residues. CDR3 DNA sequence: TGTGCCAGCAGCCTCGACAGGATTCCGCCCCTCGCTGGGGCCAACGTCCTGACTTTC. Translated, it gives CASSLDRIPPLAGANVLTF.

This chain links TRBV24-1 with TRBJ2-5; either TRBD1 or TRBD2 may fit D (6 bases each). V lost 0 bases and J 1 base, leaving 8 bases between the germline ends. The CDR3 runs to 15 residues. Germline CDR1 and CDR2: KGHDR and SFDVKD. The CDR3 DNA is TGTGCCACCAGTGATTTGAGGGGGGCCCAAGAGACCCAGTACTTC. Residues: CATSDLRGAQETQYF.